The 26 T cell receptor beta chains in this list originate from one sample, sequenced in a study of T-cell memory formation after mild COVID-19 (dated by TCRdb to the early 2020s). The library was generated by 5' RACE. This sample was sequenced with an Illumina NovaSeq 6000. In TCRdb, the public reads were trimmed at Q25 with fastp and aligned with MiXCR, with productive beta chains retained. Each CDR3 protein appears once, grouped with its most common genes and DNA. Counted in this sample were hundreds of thousands of distinct CDR3 sequences; roughly 22% of them appeared once. 12% of the sample goes to the ten largest clones. The sequencing sample was made of PBMCs or a T cell subset sorted from them (not recorded which). The source of these receptors is an adult woman who had mild COVID-19 (a few samples of this study predate the infection). The sample titles of this study are shuffled in the database, so cell type and time point are left out; the donor was told from shared clones.

This clonotype was observed a few times. The CDR3 DNA sequence: TGTGCCAGCAGCTTATTAGGAGGGGACACCGGGGAGCTGTTTTTT. Translated, it gives CASSLLGGDTGELFF. The chain uses TRBV11-2 and TRBJ2-2; maybe TRBD2 (6 bases). V was clipped by 2 bases and J by 3 bases, with 10 bases between them. CDR3 length: 15 amino acids. In germline, CDR1 is SGHAT, CDR2 FQNNGV.

This clonotype occurred many times. V usage is TRBV4-1 and J usage is TRBJ2-7, with D tentatively TRBD1 or TRBD2 (5 bases each). V lost 0 bases to trimming and J lost 6 bases, with 18 bases between them. CDR1 is MGHRA, CDR2 YSYEKL, per germline. The CDR3 runs 16 residues. The CDR3 DNA sequence: TGCGCCAGCAGCCAAGAGACCGGGGACCTGTATGCCGAGCAGTACTTC. Amino acids: CASSQETGDLYAEQYF.

CDR3 sequence reads: CASSIGLAGDIDTQYF. CDR3 nucleotides: TGTGCCAGCAGCATTGGACTAGCGGGTGATATAGATACGCAGTATTTT. This sequence joins TRBV12-3 or TRBV12-4 and TRBJ2-3; 11 bases map to TRBD2. The J segment lost 5 bases and the V segment lost 6 bases, leaving 10 bases of the junction unmatched. The CDR3 has 16 residues.

There are a few counts of this clonotype. The chain combines TRBV19 with TRBJ2-4; TRBD1 matches 9 bases. The CDR3 loop spans 17 amino acids. Germline CDR1 is LNHDA and CDR2 is SQIVND (reference sequence). With 3 bases clipped from V and 2 bases from J, the junction kept 8 bases outside the gene matches. The CDR3: CASSIPGTGITKNIQYF. The CDR3 coding sequence is TGTGCCAGTAGTATCCCAGGGACAGGGATTACCAAAAACATTCAGTACTTC.

A few counts support this clonotype. The CDR3 spells CASSLAAEETQYF. The CDR3 DNA is TGTGCCAGCAGCTTAGCAGCGGAAGAGACCCAGTACTTC. J is TRBJ2-5 and V is TRBV7-9, with D maybe TRBD2 (5 bases). The CDR3 covers 13 residues. Trimming pared 0 bases from V and 3 bases from J, leaving 5 bases between. Germline loops: CDR1 SEHNR, CDR2 FQNEAQ (reference sequence).

This clonotype turned up a few times. The chain recombines TRBV9 with TRBJ2-1, with 12 nucleotides matching TRBD2. There are 15 residues in the CDR3. With 4 bases clipped from V and 8 bases from J, the junction kept 7 bases outside the gene matches. CDR1 and CDR2 (germline): SGDLS, YYNGEE. Here the CDR3 reads CASSHASGGADEQFF. The CDR3 coding sequence is TGTGCCAGCAGCCATGCTAGCGGGGGGGCCGATGAGCAGTTCTTC.

DNA of the CDR3: TGCAGTGCTCCTACAGGGCTCCACGAGCAGTACTTC. It yields the protein CSAPTGLHEQYF. The chain combines TRBV20-1 with TRBJ2-7, with TRBD1 as a possible D gene (6 bases). CDR1 DFQATT and CDR2 SNEGSKA come from the germline V gene (reference sequence). CDR3 length: 12 amino acids. Trimming pared 5 bases from V and 5 bases from J, leaving 13 bases between.

The genes are TRBV12-3 or TRBV12-4 and TRBJ1-1; D is perhaps TRBD1 (5 bases). The CDR3 has 15 amino acids. V gave up 2 bases and J gave up 2 bases, with 12 bases separating them. The CDR3: CASSLRAGRNTEAFF. The CDR3 nucleotides are TGTGCCAGCAGTTTAAGGGCAGGGCGAAACACTGAAGCTTTCTTT.

V is TRBV20-1 and J is TRBJ2-7; TRBD1 or TRBD2 may be the D gene (5 bases each). CDR3 length equals 14 residues. Per germline, CDR1 DFQATT and CDR2 SNEGSKA (reference sequence). Deletions cut 5 bases from V and 6 bases from J, with 20 bases between. CDR3 protein: CSAPTGLGWSEQYF. As DNA, the CDR3 is TGCAGTGCTCCTACGGGGCTTGGGTGGTCCGAGCAGTACTTC.

The chain recombines TRBV29-1 with TRBJ1-5; unclear D gene. The germline V and J ends were trimmed by 4 bases and 7 bases, with 14 bases remaining between them. Germline values: CDR1 SQVTM, CDR2 ANQGSEA. The CDR3 is 13 residues long. For the CDR3, the DNA is TGCAGCGTTGGAGAGGAGGCAGGCCAGCCCCAGCATTTT. Its protein is CSVGEEAGQPQHF.

This chain joins TRBV12-3 or TRBV12-4 and TRBJ1-1; D not certain. The CDR3 is 12 residues long. V was clipped by 3 bases and J by 7 bases, with 9 bases between them. The CDR3 protein is CASSFMQHEAFF. The CDR3 DNA reads as TGTGCCAGCAGTTTTATGCAGCATGAAGCTTTCTTT.

V gene TRBV27 combines with J gene TRBJ2-7; D gene ambiguous. Per germline, CDR1 MNHEY and CDR2 SMNVEV (reference sequence). This CDR3 region has 13 residues. V was shortened by 3 bases and J by 1 base, with 7 bases between the two germline ends. CDR3 DNA sequence: TGTGCCAGCAGTTTTCTAGGTTCCTACGAGCAGTACTTC. Encoded protein: CASSFLGSYEQYF.

The CDR3 DNA reads as TGTGCCAGCAGCAGTAATCTAGCGGGAGTCTTGGATGAGCAGTTCTTC. Translating gives CASSSNLAGVLDEQFF. The chain carries TRBV7-9 and TRBJ2-1, with 10 bases identical to TRBD2. V dropped 5 bases and J dropped 8; count of bases not matched to a gene: 12. Germline CDR1 and CDR2: SEHNR and FQNEAQ (reference sequence). The CDR3 has 16 residues.

The chain recombines TRBV20-1 with TRBJ2-7; D not certain. V gave up 7 bases and J gave up 4 bases, with 11 bases separating them. The CDR3 length is 11 residues. Germline loops: CDR1 DFQATT, CDR2 SNEGSKA (reference sequence). CDR3 residues: CSGPLGYEQYF. In DNA, the CDR3 is TGCAGTGGTCCCTTGGGGTACGAGCAGTACTTC.

The V gene is TRBV2, the J gene TRBJ1-1; no reliable D call. Germline CDR1 SNHLY, CDR2 FYNNEI. The V gene lost 7 bases and the J gene lost 1 base, with 10 bases spanning the gap. This CDR3 has 13 residues. CDR3 sequence: CASTGLGNTEAFF. The CDR3 region has the DNA TGTGCCAGCACCGGCCTCGGGAACACTGAAGCTTTCTTT.

CDR3 sequence (DNA): TGTGCCAGCAGCTCCCCGGGCGGGAACTCCGCGAGAGGTGCCAAAAACATTCAGTACTTC. It codes for CASSSPGGNSARGAKNIQYF. The chain couples TRBV7-8 to TRBJ2-4; D is perhaps TRBD2 (6 bases). The V end lost 4 bases, the J end lost 1 base, and 26 bases lay between the germline ends. Germline V gene lookup returns CDR1 SGHVS and CDR2 FQNEAQ. The CDR3 loop spans 20 amino acids. The full variable domain, completed using reference TRBV7-8 and TRBJ2-4, is GAGVSQSPRYKVAKRGQDVALRCDPISGHVSLFWYQQALGQGPEFLTYFQNEAQLDKSGLPSDRFFAERPEGSVSTLKIQRTQQEDSAVYLCASSSPGGNSARGAKNIQYFGAGTRLSVL.

In its sample, this clonotype was seen a few times. The rearrangement links TRBV5-1 to TRBJ2-1; 8 positions match TRBD1. With V trimmed by 4 bases and J by 3 bases, 6 bases remained unmatched. Looked up from germline, CDR1 is SGHRS and CDR2 is YFSETQ. The CDR3 sequence is 15 residues long. CDR3 sequence (DNA): TGCGCCAGCAGCAGGCTGGACAGGGACTACAATGAGCAGTTCTTC. Translating it yields CASSRLDRDYNEQFF.

The rearrangement links TRBV7-9 to TRBJ2-1, with 13 bases fitting TRBD2. The CDR3 consists of 15 residues. The germline CDR1 and CDR2 sequences are SEHNR and FQNEAQ (reference sequence). After removal of 6 bases from V and 8 bases from J, the junction contained 7 bases not matched to a gene. The CDR3 region is CASSHGTSGTDEQFF. DNA for the CDR3: TGTGCCAGCAGTCACGGGACTAGCGGGACCGATGAGCAGTTCTTC.

The CDR3 DNA reads as TGCGCCAGCAGCCAGATTGCACTAGCGAGATCAGATACGCAGTATTTT. It translates to CASSQIALARSDTQYF. The rearrangement links TRBV4-3 to TRBJ2-3; the match to TRBD2 covers 7 bases. CDR3 length: 16 amino acids. The ends lost 3 bases at V and 4 bases at J; junction bases unmatched: 10. The germline V gene has CDR1 LGHNA and CDR2 YSLEER.

The chain has TRBV9 and TRBJ1-6; D is unclear. This CDR3 comprises 13 residues. The germline V gene encodes CDR1 SGDLS and CDR2 YYNGEE. V was clipped by 0 bases and J by 8 bases, with 6 bases between them. CDR3 residues: CASSVVADSPLHF. The DNA of the CDR3 is TGTGCCAGCAGCGTAGTTGCTGATTCACCCCTCCACTTT.

The chain uses TRBV10-3 and TRBJ1-5; D gene uncertain. Trimming shortened V by 5 bases and J by 4 bases, and 12 bases separated the two germline ends. The CDR3 spans 14 residues. Germline-derived CDR1 and CDR2 are ENHRY and SYGVKD. CDR3 in amino acids: CAISYRADNQPQHF. DNA for the CDR3: TGTGCCATCAGTTATAGGGCCGATAATCAGCCCCAGCATTTT.

This clonotype turned up a few times. The chain has TRBV29-1 and TRBJ2-1; a possible D gene is TRBD1 (6 bases). Germline assignment: CDR1 SQVTM and CDR2 ANQGSEA. The V and J ends lost 3 bases and 9 bases respectively, with 12 bases between them. This CDR3 has 12 residues. In nucleotides, the CDR3 is TGCAGCGTTGACACAGGGTGGGGTGAGCAGTTCTTC. Translating gives CSVDTGWGEQFF.

A word on this clonotype: At one boundary the junction diverges from the germline segment, which might be a read error. This sequence joins TRBV7-2 and TRBJ2-3; the match to TRBD1 covers 7 bases. The CDR3 covers 15 residues. Germline lookup yields CDR1 SGHTA and CDR2 FQGNSA. For the CDR3, the DNA is TGTGCCAGCAGCTTGGGGTCCCGAGGGACAGCTACGCAGTATTTT. It codes for CASSLGSRGTATQYF.

The gene calls are TRBV3-1 and TRBJ2-1; no reliable D call. V dropped 5 bases and J dropped 8 bases, with 25 bases sitting between them. The CDR3 contains 17 residues. CDR1 is LGHDT and CDR2 is YNNKEL in the germline V gene (reference sequence). The CDR3 DNA reads TGTGCCAGCAGCTCGTGGCGGTTTTCCGGTGCGGTGGATGAGCAGTTCTTC. Translated: CASSSWRFSGAVDEQFF.

A single count supports this clonotype. The chain uses TRBV27 and TRBJ2-3, with a tentative D call TRBD2 (5 bases). V lost 7 bases, J lost 0 bases, and 14 bases lay in between. The CDR3 is 15 residues long. Germline values: CDR1 MNHEY, CDR2 SMNVEV (reference sequence). This chain's CDR3 is CASTSRGRSTDTQYF. The CDR3 coding sequence is TGTGCCAGCACCTCACGCGGGCGCAGCACAGATACGCAGTATTTT.

The rearrangement links TRBV27 to TRBJ2-5, with 9 bases matching TRBD2. After removal of 3 bases from V and 1 base from J, the junction contained 3 bases not matched to a gene. Germline CDR1 reads MNHEY; CDR2 reads SMNVEV (reference sequence). The CDR3 is 15 amino acids. The CDR3 nucleotides are TGTGCCAGCAGTTTGTCGGGACTAGCCCAAGAGACCCAGTACTTC. This gives the protein CASSLSGLAQETQYF.